This TCR beta chain was captured by sequencing in a study of blood T cell repertoires in COVID-19. Study-level background: Whether acute or convalescent, the COVID-19 samples came from the United States, Italy and Spain.

Authors' analysis steps: Using reference gene primer amplification, nucleated cell counts were estimated. Sequencing was performed with immunoSEQ multiplex PCR; in TCRdb, only in-frame clones are kept and a portion is missing. V, J and clone size are taken as reported in that table, and D and trimming were inferred from the DNA itself. The sample includes 300,000 or so clones, about 87% of them seen just once. The germline CDR1 and CDR2 sequences are MNHNY and SVGAGI (reference sequence). CDR3 length: 13 residues. Trimming removed 0 bases at V and 4 bases at J, with 6 bases between. This chain joins TRBV6-6 and TRBJ1-1, with no clear D. The receptor was isolated from a woman in her forties with acute or convalescent COVID-19. Specimen: peripheral blood. The CDR3 DNA is TGTGCCAGCAGTTACTCGAGACTCACTGAAGCTTTCTTT. It encodes CASSYSRLTEAFF.